This TCR beta chain came from a study of T cell responses to AZD1222 COVID-19 vaccine (dated by TCRdb to about 2021). As for the study more broadly: AZD1222 recipients with second doses at about 4 weeks or about 12 weeks were pooled, because spike-specific TCR depth and breadth did not differ between schedules. TCR sequencing was performed for roughly 250 trial participants, of whom some 200 were given two doses of AZD1222 and around 26 were given two doses of MenACWY control vaccine. Trial participants were enrolled into age subgroups of 18-55, 56-69 and 70-plus years, which contained around 140, 26 and 57 TCR-sequenced participants, respectively. What the study reported, not specific to this receptor: Reportedly, almost half of the unique spike-specific TCRs recognized epitopes lying outside the regions that are mutated in the B.1.351 and B.1.1.7 variants. Participants were mostly white British, with more females than males. The authors suggested clonal diversity may have been underestimated. Because no day 14 peak-response samples were available, repertoires were characterized only after the peak T cell response. In the small 56-69-year group, the increase in depth fell short of significance, most likely because of low power. Vaccine-associated CD4 TCRs spanned the whole spike protein, with dominant responses in regions 160-218 and 743-854. Only a handful of AZD1222 recipients were SARS-CoV-2 seropositive at baseline, limiting conclusions about previously exposed vaccinees. Spike-specific TCR breadth and depth rose significantly after two AZD1222 doses compared with day 0 and with MenACWY recipients.

The CDR3 regions of human TCRbeta chains were analyzed by immunosequencing. Per the authors' processing: Repertoire TCRs were matched against a reference library of SARS-CoV-2-specific TCRs generated with the MIRA antigen-specificity platform. Breadth was defined as the fraction of unique TCRs that were SARS-CoV-2-associated. Depth was defined as the fraction of total T cells that were SARS-CoV-2-associated. Using the MIRA data, each spike-specific TCR was mapped to the spike region that the TCR reacts to and placed in a CD4 or CD8 class. Log10-transformed breadth and depth values were compared by one-way ANOVA with Sidak's multiple comparisons tests. TCRdb took this table from immuneACCESS and kept in-frame rearrangements with V and J called. Such tables lack part of the clones; where checked against another copy, unresolved V genes explain under half of the gap, and the rest is unexplained. The DNA was the basis for D and trimming; V, J and clone size are from that table. This sample holds approximately 150,000 clones; roughly 92% were observed only once. Around 5% of the sample is in the top ten clones.

V is reduced by 3 bases and J by 7 bases, leaving a spacing of 21 bases between them. Taken from the germline V gene (reference sequence), the CDR1 and CDR2 loops are DFQATT and SNEGSKA. Its CDR3 holds 15 amino acids, cysteine through phenylalanine. Of all the DNA, just the CDR3 is kept, 45 bases in frame from base 1. Worth noting for this clone: The target of this receptor is not known. The record has no base qualities; no much larger clone is one base away.

Interpreted using the paper, the time point label stands for: baseline before first vaccination. Vaccinee samples were obtained from the UK trials COV001 and COV002, which included a single-blind randomized controlled phase 2/3 trial of AZD1222 (ChAdOx1 nCoV-19) in healthy adults. For TCRbeta chain sequencing, PBMC samples were collected from trial participants at day 0 and at day 28 after the second dose. This specimen consisted of peripheral blood, obtained on day 0 of AZD1222 vaccination. The receptor was derived from an adult in good health. Here the chain combines TRBV20-1 and TRBJ2-5; no D gene call is confident. Read as DNA, the sequence is TGCAGTGCTAGTGTAGTTCAAACTGTCTCTGGGACCCAGTACTTC. Protein translation: CSASVVQTVSGTQYF.